This T cell receptor beta chain stems from a study of identical twins. One entry per CDR3 protein, called by TCRdb with MiXCR from the 5' RACE reads. The repertoire has approximately 410,000 distinct CDR3 sequences, 15% to 20% of them found once; the top ten carry roughly 12%. CDR3 length: 14 amino acids. The trim removed 2 bases at V and 8 bases at J, leaving 5 bases unmatched. The sample taken for sequencing was naive T cells sorted from blood. The V gene is TRBV12-3 or TRBV12-4, the J gene TRBJ2-3, with 9 bases that match TRBD2. This clonotype originated in a man aged 45 to 65 in good health. The chain's CDR3 is CASSLRREGTTQYF. The CDR3 nucleotides are TGTGCCAGCAGTTTAAGGCGGGAGGGCACTACGCAGTATTTT.